A selection of T cell receptor beta chains follows, all from one sample in a study of blood T cells in healthy people across ages. TCRdb recomputed calls from the 5' RACE reads with MiXCR, one row per CDR3 protein. This table holds 1.5 million to 2 million distinct CDR3 sequences, around 50% found once. The sequencing sample was made of blood. Every receptor here comes from a woman aged 40 to 55 in good health. The CDR3 runs from the conserved cysteine through the conserved F or W.

CDR3	V	J
CASSQPGAGEKLFF	TRBV7-8	TRBJ1-4
CASSALGGGELGTDTQYF	TRBV6-1	TRBJ2-3
CASSSMGAIPNEQFF	TRBV6-6	TRBJ2-1
CASSEGTSGAYNEQFF	TRBV9	TRBJ2-1
CASSQNFRDRVAGANVLTF	TRBV4-2	TRBJ2-6
CASSLPTWAGQGSYEQYF	TRBV28	TRBJ2-7
CASGLHDTQYF	TRBV6-5	TRBJ2-3
CASSLAGSLTSLANVLTF	TRBV5-1	TRBJ2-6
CASSLKSGGPYNEQFF	TRBV4-3	TRBJ2-1
CASSRGMYYEQYF	TRBV19	TRBJ2-7
CASRRGTSYSANIQYF	TRBV12-3/TRBV12-4	TRBJ2-4
CASSPPAAQETQYF	TRBV11-1	TRBJ2-5
CASGPKRGGSNEQFF	TRBV7-9	TRBJ2-1
CASSQVQGPTEAFF	TRBV3-1	TRBJ1-1
CASSQVGQYYGYTF	TRBV4-2	TRBJ1-2
CASSDGSGVGDTQYF	TRBV2	TRBJ2-3
CAISEFVEDTQYF	TRBV10-3	TRBJ2-3
CSARDWGSLGGSPDTQYF	TRBV20-1	TRBJ2-3
CASSPSASGEEQFF	TRBV5-1	TRBJ2-1
CASSRERGPSPYTF	TRBV6-5	TRBJ1-2
CASSLRFPSPAQETQYF	TRBV7-8	TRBJ2-5
CASSLISQGPYEQYF	TRBV11-2	TRBJ2-7
CASSLTGTEQETQYF	TRBV7-2	TRBJ2-5
CASSGGRRSTEAFF	TRBV2	TRBJ1-1
CASSLAMRGEGASDNEQFF	TRBV12-3/TRBV12-4	TRBJ2-1
CATWDRIDNEQFF	TRBV15	TRBJ2-1
CASRGGSVSKSTDTQYF	TRBV12-3/TRBV12-4	TRBJ2-3
CSVDGADTEAFF	TRBV29-1	TRBJ1-1
CASSLSAGFQETQYF	TRBV7-2	TRBJ2-5
CATSRDFVKQYF	TRBV15	TRBJ2-4
CASSPSGSGGFHRETQYF	TRBV11-2	TRBJ2-5
CSASGQAVGYTF	TRBV20-1	TRBJ1-2
CSALHPTGRRYQPQHF	TRBV20-1	TRBJ1-5
CASSSNSGGLETQYF	TRBV7-2	TRBJ2-5
CASSLWDTSSYNEQFF	TRBV12-3/TRBV12-4	TRBJ2-1
CSPSDRGPYGYTF	TRBV20-1	TRBJ1-2
CASSFLRQRPNEKLFF	TRBV12-3/TRBV12-4	TRBJ1-4
CASSARDRGPTGLGYTF	TRBV9	TRBJ1-2
CASSPTEGYEQYF	TRBV18	TRBJ2-7
CSARPLDTTYEQYF	TRBV20-1	TRBJ2-7
CASSPLDREDNEQYF	TRBV25-1	TRBJ2-7
CAISGYNEQYF	TRBV10-3	NA